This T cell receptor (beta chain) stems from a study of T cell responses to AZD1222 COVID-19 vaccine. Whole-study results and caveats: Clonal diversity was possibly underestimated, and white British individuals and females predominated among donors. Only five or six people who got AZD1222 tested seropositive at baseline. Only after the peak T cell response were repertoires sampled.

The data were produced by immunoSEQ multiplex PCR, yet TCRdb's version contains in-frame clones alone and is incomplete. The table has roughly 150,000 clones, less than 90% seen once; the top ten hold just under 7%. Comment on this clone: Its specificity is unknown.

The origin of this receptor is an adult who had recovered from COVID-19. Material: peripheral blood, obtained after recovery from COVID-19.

In nucleotides, the CDR3 is TGTGCCAGCAGCCTCGGAGGCTCCTACGAGCAGTACTTC. As protein: CASSLGGSYEQYF. This rearrangement joins TRBV6-2 or TRBV6-3 to TRBJ2-7, with D perhaps matching TRBD2 (5 bases). The CDR3 runs to 13 residues. Germline assignment: CDR1 MNHEY and CDR2 SVGEGT. V was clipped by 6 bases and J by 0 bases, with 9 bases between them.